These 8 T cell receptor beta chains share one sample of origin, sequenced in a study of blood T cells in healthy people across ages (dated by TCRdb to the mid-2010s). Library preparation used 5' RACE. This sample was sequenced with an Illumina HiSeq 2500. A second roughly 7 to 12 cycle PCR used a sample-barcoded 5' primer and a J-beta primer mix. The public reads were quality trimmed at Q25 with fastp and then assembled into clones with MiXCR by TCRdb, keeping productive beta chains. Identical CDR3 protein sequences are pooled into one entry, listed with their most common genes and DNA. Recorded for this sample are over a million distinct CDR3 sequences; approximately 43% of them occurred a single time. The top ten constitute approximately 4.1% of the sample. Sequences were obtained from blood. These receptors all come from a woman aged 18-30 years in good health.

The genes are TRBV5-1 and TRBJ2-7; perhaps TRBD2 as D (6 bases). V shed 0 bases and J shed 2 bases, with 15 bases lying between them. Germline V CDR1 and CDR2: SGHRS, YFSETQ. The CDR3 has 16 residues. CDR3 loop: CASSLATAGLTYEQYF. As DNA, the CDR3 is TGCGCCAGCAGCTTGGCAACGGCGGGGCTTACCTACGAGCAGTACTTC.

With regard to this clonotype: The CDR3 does not end in the conserved phenylalanine or tryptophan, so this is likely a read error. This chain links TRBV5-8 with TRBJ1-2, with unresolved D. Germline values: CDR1 SGHTS, CDR2 YDEGEE. This CDR3 has 14 amino acids. The V end lost 4 bases, the J end lost 1 base, and 11 bases lay between the germline ends. In nucleotides, the CDR3 is TGTGCCAGCAGCCCTGCCGCTCTTAACTATGGCTACACCCTC. As protein: CASSPAALNYGYTL.

As concerns this clonotype: Mismatch with germline at one junction end may stem from a read error. The chain has TRBV7-2 and TRBJ2-3; no clear D gene. There are 13 residues in the CDR3. Germline-derived CDR1 and CDR2 are SGHTA and FQGNSA. The CDR3 bases are TGTGCCAACAGCTTGCGAGCTAGAGATACGCAGTATTTT. It yields the protein CANSLRARDTQYF.

The chain couples TRBV12-3 or TRBV12-4 to TRBJ1-5; perhaps TRBD1 as D (5 bases). V was shortened by 3 bases and J by 4 bases, with 10 bases between the two germline ends. The CDR3 covers 14 residues. CDR3 DNA: TGTGCCAGCAGTTTTGGAAGGGGAAATCAGCCCCAGCATTTT. This sequence encodes CASSFGRGNQPQHF.

The genes are TRBV9 and TRBJ1-2; no clear D. Between the trimmed V and J ends, which lost 1 base and 2 bases, there was a span of 9 bases. The germline V gene encodes CDR1 SGDLS and CDR2 YYNGEE. This CDR3 is built from 14 residues. CDR3 loop: CASSVSQKNYGYTF. CDR3 nucleotides: TGTGCCAGCAGCGTAAGTCAGAAAAACTATGGCTACACCTTC.

This clonotype was recorded a few times. This chain uses TRBV5-1 with TRBJ2-1, with 11 bases fitting TRBD2. The J call is uncertain, as TRBJ2-7 better fits the DNA end. Germline lookup yields CDR1 SGHRS and CDR2 YFSETQ. The CDR3 covers 14 residues. This CDR3 reads CASSEGLAANEQYF. DNA for the CDR3: TGCGCCAGCAGCGAGGGACTAGCGGCCAATGAGCAGTACTTC.

Only a few counts were recorded for this clonotype. CDR3 loop: CSVADRGVEAFF. CDR3 nucleotide sequence: TGCAGCGTTGCCGACAGGGGGGTTGAAGCTTTCTTT. The rearrangement links TRBV29-1 to TRBJ1-1, with 9 bases identical to TRBD1. V dropped 4 bases and J dropped 7; count of bases not matched to a gene: 4. There are 12 residues in the CDR3. The germline V gene encodes CDR1 SQVTM and CDR2 ANQGSEA. Full variable domain (outside the CDR3, taken from reference TRBV29-1 and TRBJ1-1): SAVISQKPSRDICQRGTSLTIQCQVDSQVTMMFWYRQQPGQSLTLIATANQGSEATYESGFVIDKFPISRPNLTFSTLTVSNMSPEDSSIYLCSVADRGVEAFFGQGTRLTVV.

This clonotype has a count of ten or more. J is TRBJ2-7 and V is TRBV25-1; no clear D gene. The germline V gene encodes CDR1 MGHDK and CDR2 SYGVNS. The V and J ends lost 5 bases and 5 bases respectively, with 13 bases between them. This CDR3 region has 13 residues. The CDR3, as DNA: TGTGCCAGCAGTCTCTTAGGCGGTGACGAGCAGTACTTC. It translates to CASSLLGGDEQYF.